A selection of T cell receptor beta chains follows, all from one sample in a study of cytotoxic CD8 clonotypes in ibrutinib-treated CLL. Here immunoSEQ multiplex PCR was the method, and the copy in TCRdb shows in-frame clones only, minus some. The sample includes some 85,000 clones, about 74% of them seen just once. The specimen comprised PBMCs, sampled after 24 months of ibrutinib treatment. The source is a human donor with chronic lymphocytic leukemia. The conserved cysteine and the conserved F or W are not part of the CDR3 here.

TRBV14	11	TRBJ1-2	ASSRTRSNGYT
TRBV6-5	12	TRBJ1-2	ASSYSIGNYGYT
TRBV19	14	TRBJ1-4	ASSIDSPGLGEKLF
TRBV30	13	TRBJ1-4	AWSEERRAREKLF
TRBV5-5	12	TRBJ1-1	ASSLEPGSTEAF
TRBV6-1	11	TRBJ2-7	ASSFTGGGEQY
TRBV5-6	13	TRBJ2-7	ASNLRGGLGYEQY
TRBV28	11	TRBJ2-3	ALGGSRTDTQY
TRBV6-5	9	TRBJ2-7	ASSAKYEQY
TRBV7-8	13	TRBJ2-1	ASIGTSGSYNEQF
TRBV5-1	11	TRBJ2-7	ASSQDGFGEQY
TRBV6-1	9	TRBJ1-1	ASSSGGEAF
TRBV29-1	11	TRBJ1-1	SVEGGGNTEAF
TRBV7-2	12	TRBJ2-5	ASSRETGTGTQY
TRBV6-1	13	TRBJ2-1	ASSEVRGSMDEQF
TRBV19	13	TRBJ2-1	ASSSTSGRRNEQF
TRBV2	13	TRBJ2-7	ASSENPGIIYEQY
TRBV9	13	TRBJ1-2	ASSVVGQGNYGYT
TRBV4-1	11	TRBJ2-5	ASSPSLWETQY
TRBV9	13	TRBJ2-2	ASSVRTATTGELF
TRBV18	13	TRBJ1-1	ASSGQGPGNTEAF
TRBV19	12	TRBJ2-1	ASGPGWTRGEQF